The entry below gives a single T cell receptor (beta chain) sequence along with its context. This sample is part of a study of T-cell reconstitution after alpha-beta-depleted transplantation in children. V dropped 2 bases and J dropped 3 bases, with 10 bases sitting between them. The germline V gene has CDR1 SGHVS and CDR2 FQNEAQ. This CDR3 contains 14 residues. Unique molecular identifiers were incorporated when the TCRbeta library was constructed. Via MiXCR, TCRdb re-called the PCR reads, giving one row per CDR3 protein. The sample holds about 270,000 distinct CDR3 sequences, about a tenth seen once.

The chain employs TRBV7-8 and TRBJ2-5, with D possibly being TRBD2 (5 bases). The receptor's source is a human donor who donated a stem cell graft to a child with SCID. The specimen was PBMCs from the stem cell graft donor, collected from the stem cell graft. In DNA form, the CDR3 reads TGTGCCAGCAGCTTAATACGGGGAAAAGAGACCCAGTACTTC. Protein: CASSLIRGKETQYF.